This passage covers 7 T cell receptor beta chains from one sample sequenced in a study of metastatic and nonmetastatic thyroid tumors. Each patient went into thyroid surgery without having received any treatment. Through MiXCR, TCRdb re-clonotyped the PCR reads. The data hold 20,000 or so clones, with approximately 30% observed a single time. The specimen sequenced was blood. The receptors stem from a female donor with papillary thyroid cancer or a benign thyroid nodule (not recorded which). Some clones in this sample may be carry-over from other donors' samples.

In its sample, this clone was seen many times. The rearrangement joins TRBV2 to TRBJ1-1, with D maybe TRBD1 (5 bases). CDR3 size: 14 residues. Germline loops: CDR1 SNHLY, CDR2 FYNNEI. V was clipped by 6 bases and J by 1 base, with 12 bases between them. The CDR3 here is CASSPGGENTEAFF. Here the CDR3 DNA reads TGTGCCAGCAGCCCTGGGGGGGAGAACACTGAAGCTTTCTTT.

This clone was counted at least ten times. This rearrangement joins TRBV11-2 to TRBJ2-7; perhaps TRBD2 as D (6 bases). V lost 3 bases to trimming and J lost 4 bases, with 16 bases between them. CDR3 size: 15 residues. Germline CDR1 is SGHAT and CDR2 is FQNNGV. The CDR3 protein is CASSFPRGGKYEQYF. CDR3 bases: TGTGCCAGCAGCTTCCCCAGAGGCGGGAAGTACGAGCAGTACTTC.

Within the sample, this clone is medium-sized. The V gene is TRBV7-2, the J gene TRBJ1-3; D is possibly TRBD1 (5 bases). Trimming cost V 5 bases and J 0 bases, with 11 bases left between them. Germline lookup yields CDR1 SGHTA and CDR2 FQGNSA. This CDR3 region has 15 residues. The chain's CDR3 is CASSEGASSGNTIYF. CDR3 nucleotide sequence: TGTGCCAGCAGCGAAGGGGCCTCCTCTGGAAACACCATATATTTT.

This clone was observed at least ten times. This sequence joins TRBV5-4 and TRBJ2-1; 13 bases align to TRBD2. CDR3 length: 18 residues. V dropped 0 bases and J dropped 1; count of bases not matched to a gene: 4. Germline CDR1 SGHNT, CDR2 YYREEE (reference sequence). The CDR3 region has the DNA TGTGCCAGCAGCTTGGAATGGACTAGCGGGAGTTCCTACAATGAGCAGTTCTTC. Its protein product is CASSLEWTSGSSYNEQFF.

The J gene is TRBJ1-2, the V gene TRBV6-1; 8 bases are shared with TRBD1. The trim removed 5 bases at V and 10 bases at J, leaving 9 bases unmatched. Germline CDR1 is MNHNS and CDR2 is SASEGT. The CDR3 runs to 13 residues. Here the CDR3 DNA reads TGTGCCAGCAGTCCCTCAGGGGGCGGTTTCTACACCTTC. Protein product: CASSPSGGGFYTF.

This clone was recorded many times. The chain employs TRBV5-6 and TRBJ2-6; D not resolved. Trimming cost V 0 bases and J 0 bases, with 4 bases left between them. This CDR3 contains 15 residues. The germline V gene encodes CDR1 SGHDT and CDR2 YYEEEE. CDR3 sequence: CASSLVDSGANVLTF. DNA for the CDR3: TGTGCCAGCAGCTTGGTCGACTCTGGGGCCAACGTCCTGACTTTC.

This clone qualifies as medium-sized. The rearrangement joins TRBV20-1 to TRBJ2-1; D is tentatively TRBD1 or TRBD2 (5 bases each). Germline V lookup: CDR1 DFQATT, CDR2 SNEGSKA (reference sequence). The CDR3 consists of 15 residues. V was clipped by 3 bases and J by 0 bases, with 12 bases between them. The CDR3, as DNA: TGCAGTGCTAGCATGGGGGAGACCTCCTACAATGAGCAGTTCTTC. This codes for CSASMGETSYNEQFF.